This TCR beta chain originates from a study of blood T cells in healthy people across ages. Study-level background: In model experiments, template switching was able to capture about one barcoded beta molecule for every two T cells that were present.

Healthy Caucasians from Russia aged about 6 to 95 served as donors. Per sample, no less than 5 micrograms of total RNA were extracted. This clonotype was seen ten or more times. CDR1 is SQVTM and CDR2 is ANQGSEA in the germline V gene. V lost 5 bases, J lost 4 bases, and 15 bases lay in between. There are 13 residues in the CDR3. A second about 7 to 12 cycle PCR used barcoded and J-beta primers. TCRdb fed the 5' RACE reads into MiXCR, producing one record per CDR3 protein. The sample lists roughly 650,000 distinct CDR3 sequences, roughly 32% occurring once. This TCR was sampled from a woman at least 80 years old in good health. The specimen was blood. The rearrangement uses TRBV29-1 and TRBJ2-7; D is uncertain. CDR3 DNA: TGCAGCGTTTTGGACGGATCTTCTTACGAGCAGTACTTC. Amino acid sequence: CSVLDGSSYEQYF.